This T cell receptor beta chain appears in the sequencing data of a study of shared clonotypes between healthy human individuals. Study overall: A donor's plate count was three for CD4 naive and three for CD4 memory; CD8 naive had two and CD8 memory one.

Within Nashville, Tennessee resided all donors, each a Caucasian adult. CD45RA+ naive and CD45RA-negative memory subsets were separated from CD4+ cells. Produced via immunoSEQ multiplex PCR; TCRdb's table is partial and in-frame only. Of millions of clones in the sample, 85% to 95% were seen once. V was clipped by 2 bases and J by 1 base; unmatched bases: 9. CDR1 is SEHNR, CDR2 FQNEAQ, per germline (reference sequence). The CDR3 has 18 residues. What was sequenced was naive CD4+ T cells from PBMCs. As to subset: CD45RA+ positively selected. The V and J genes are TRBV7-9 and TRBJ2-2; 8 bases map to TRBD1. This receptor was identified in a man in his late teens or twenties in good health. Some clones in this sample may be carry-over from other donors' samples. Here the CDR3 reads CASSLKRLGTGNTGELFF. As DNA, the CDR3 is TGTGCCAGCAGCTTAAAACGCCTCGGGACAGGGAACACCGGGGAGCTGTTTTTT.